Listed here are 25 T cell receptor beta chains from one sample, sequenced in a study of neurological immune-mediated disorders. MiXCR, applied by TCRdb to the 5' RACE reads, yields one record per CDR3 protein. The sample yields 95,000 to 110,000 distinct CDR3 sequences, 10% to 11% seen once. Sample time point: longitudinal time-point 3. The sample consisted of PBMCs. Receptors were obtained from a female donor with HTLV-1-associated myelopathy (HAM/TSP).

This clonotype was recorded many times. The CDR3 coding sequence is TGTGCCAGCAGCCCCCGCCCCTATAATTCACCCCTCCACTTT. It translates to CASSPRPYNSPLHF. V and J are TRBV7-8 and TRBJ1-6; the D is unclear. This CDR3 has 14 residues. Trimming removed 5 bases from V and 2 bases from J, with 7 bases in between. The germline CDR1 and CDR2 sequences are SGHVS and FQNEAQ.

The table lists this clonotype with many counts. The chain recombines TRBV7-2 with TRBJ2-7; D is uncertain. The CDR3 is 14 residues long. Looked up from germline, CDR1 is SGHTA and CDR2 is FQGNSA. V lost 6 bases and J lost 2, with 14 bases in between. CDR3 protein: CASRTRLGPYEQYF. The DNA for the CDR3 is TGTGCCAGCAGAACGAGGCTAGGTCCCTACGAGCAGTACTTC.

This clonotype has ten or more counts. The chain joins TRBV5-1 to TRBJ2-2, with 7 nucleotides matching TRBD1. Germline V gives CDR1 SGHRS, CDR2 YFSETQ. The CDR3 is made up of 15 amino acids. Trimming at V came to 4 bases and at J to 1 base, leaving 4 bases not matched to a gene. Written as DNA, the CDR3 is TGCGCCAGCAGCGTGACAGGGTTGAACACCGGGGAGCTGTTTTTT. This encodes CASSVTGLNTGELFF. The entire variable domain, with the rest obtained from reference TRBV5-1 and TRBJ2-2, is as follows: KAGVTQTPRYLIKTRGQQVTLSCSPISGHRSVSWYQQTPGQGLQFLFEYFSETQRNKGNFPGRFSGRQFSNSRSEMNVSTLELGDSALYLCASSVTGLNTGELFFGEGSRLTVL.

The gene calls are TRBV28 and TRBJ1-4; 7 bases line up with TRBD1. V was pared by 7 bases and J by 4 bases, with 6 bases of the junction left unmatched. CDR1 is MDHEN and CDR2 is SYDVKM in the germline V gene. The CDR3 contains 14 residues. CDR3 nucleotide sequence: TGTGCCAGCACTCCGGGACAGCATAATGAAAAACTGTTTTTT. Translated: CASTPGQHNEKLFF.

Many counts were recorded for this clonotype. The chain employs TRBV5-1 and TRBJ2-7; 10 nucleotides align to TRBD1. The CDR3 loop spans 15 amino acids. CDR1 and CDR2 from the germline V gene are SGHRS and YFSETQ. V shed 2 bases, J shed 6 bases, and the junction held 8 bases outside the gene matches. The CDR3 coding sequence is TGCGCCAGCAGCTTCCGGGCCGGACAGGGGGGCGAGCAGTACTTC. It yields the protein CASSFRAGQGGEQYF.

V and J are TRBV6-1 and TRBJ2-2; D remains unclear. This CDR3 contains 13 residues. Trimming took 6 bases from V and 2 from J, leaving 7 bases between them. Per germline, CDR1 MNHNS and CDR2 SASEGT. In nucleotides, the CDR3 is TGTGCCAGCAGGGTCGGTAACACCGGGGAGCTGTTTTTT. Protein: CASRVGNTGELFF.

This clonotype was picked up a small number of times. This chain links TRBV4-1 with TRBJ2-2; the D is unclear. Per the germline V gene, CDR1 is MGHRA and CDR2 is YSYEKL. V was shortened by 1 base and J by 5 bases, with 8 bases between the two germline ends. The CDR3 is made up of 14 amino acids. CDR3 sequence: CASSQGVVTGELFF. CDR3 nucleotides: TGCGCCAGCAGCCAAGGTGTGGTAACCGGGGAGCTGTTTTTT.

This clonotype has a count of ten or more. The genes are TRBV7-2 and TRBJ2-5; 14 bases are shared with TRBD2. With 5 bases clipped from V and 4 bases from J, the junction kept 6 bases outside the gene matches. CDR3 length equals 16 residues. From germline, CDR1 is SGHTA and CDR2 FQGNSA. In nucleotides, the CDR3 is TGTGCCAGCAGCCTCGGACTAGCGGGGGGCAGAGAGACCCAGTACTTC. Translated: CASSLGLAGGRETQYF.

This clonotype is categorized as medium-sized. The V and J genes are TRBV5-1 and TRBJ2-1; TRBD1 agrees at 8 bases. Germline V lookup: CDR1 SGHRS, CDR2 YFSETQ. The junction had 7 bases not matched to a gene; V was cut back by 3 bases and J by 5 bases. The CDR3 extends over 15 amino acids. The DNA of the CDR3 is TGCGCCAGCAGCTCCAGGGGGCCGACGCACAATGAGCAGTTCTTC. It translates to CASSSRGPTHNEQFF.

This clonotype has a count of ten or more. The chain joins TRBV5-1 to TRBJ2-1; D uncertain. Deletions cut 0 bases from V and 4 bases from J, with 11 bases between. There are 15 residues in the CDR3. Germline CDR1 reads SGHRS; CDR2 reads YFSETQ. This CDR3 reads CASSLASGTYNEQFF. The CDR3 DNA follows: TGCGCCAGCAGCTTGGCCTCTGGCACGTACAATGAGCAGTTCTTC.

V gene TRBV20-1 combines with J gene TRBJ2-1, with no clear D. The CDR3 is made up of 14 amino acids. The V gene lost 0 bases and the J gene lost 5 bases, with 11 bases spanning the gap. CDR1 is DFQATT and CDR2 is SNEGSKA in the germline V gene (reference sequence). CDR3 sequence: CSARDLQKHNEQFF. CDR3 bases: TGCAGTGCTAGAGATCTCCAGAAACACAATGAGCAGTTCTTC.

For this clonotype: A much larger clone sits a single nucleotide away, making a read error possible. The chain links TRBV7-2 to TRBJ2-7; 8 bases are shared with TRBD1. Germline V gives CDR1 SGHTA, CDR2 FQGNSA. Trimming took 2 bases from V and 5 from J; bases not matched to a gene: 8. The CDR3 runs 15 residues. The CDR3 DNA reads as TGTGCCAGCAGCTTAAATTGGGGACAGGACGACGAGCAGTACTTC. Translated, it gives CASSLNWGQDDEQYF. Variable domain in full (rest from reference TRBV7-2 and TRBJ2-7): GAGVSQSPSNKVTEKGKDVELRCDPISGHTALYWYRQSLGQGLEFLIYFQGNSAPDKSGLPSDRFSAERTGGSVSTLTIQRTQQEDSAVYLCASSLNWGQDDEQYFGPGTRLTVT.

This clonotype was seen ten or more times. The rearrangement uses TRBV27 and TRBJ1-2; the D is unclear. Looked up from germline, CDR1 is MNHEY and CDR2 is SMNVEV (reference sequence). This CDR3 region has 13 residues. Trimming took off 2 bases at V and 7 bases at J, with 11 bases between the two ends. The CDR3 DNA sequence: TGTGCCAGCAGTTTACGAAGGGTTGGTGGCTACACCTTC. Protein sequence: CASSLRRVGGYTF.

This clonotype was found many times. The chain joins TRBV20-1 to TRBJ2-7; 8 bases are a match to TRBD1. CDR3 size: 13 residues. Germline lookup yields CDR1 DFQATT and CDR2 SNEGSKA (reference sequence). V was clipped by 7 bases and J by 0 bases; unmatched bases: 5. CDR3 nucleotide sequence: TGCAGTGGAGAGGGACAGGACTCCTACGAGCAGTACTTC. It translates to CSGEGQDSYEQYF.

Comment on this clonotype: A much larger clone lies a single base off, so this may be a read error. The V gene is TRBV3-1, the J gene TRBJ1-2; no firm D call. Germline values: CDR1 LGHDT, CDR2 YNNKEL (reference sequence). Trimming took 4 bases from V and 5 from J, leaving 5 bases between them. CDR3 size: 11 residues. CDR3 DNA sequence: TGTGCCAGCAGCCTCACATATGGCTACACCTTC. It yields the protein CASSLTYGYTF.

At least ten counts were recorded for this clonotype. This sequence joins TRBV5-1 and TRBJ1-1, with TRBD1 identical over 7 bases. CDR1 is SGHRS, CDR2 YFSETQ, per germline. The CDR3 has 14 residues. V trimming: 3 bases; J trimming: 5 bases; junction bases outside the gene matches: 7. The CDR3 reads CASSSTGARTEAFF. In DNA form, the CDR3 reads TGCGCCAGCAGCTCAACAGGGGCGCGGACTGAAGCTTTCTTT.

This clonotype was observed many times. The chain joins TRBV6-5 to TRBJ2-1; 10 nucleotides agree with TRBD2. CDR1 is MNHEY, CDR2 SVGAGI, per germline. The ends lost 0 bases at V and 5 bases at J; junction bases unmatched: 1. The CDR3 contains 15 residues. This CDR3 is CASSYSSGGNNEQFF. The CDR3 nucleotides are TGTGCCAGCAGTTACTCTAGCGGGGGGAACAATGAGCAGTTCTTC.

This clonotype was detected only a few times. The chain combines TRBV28 with TRBJ2-1; 13 nucleotides match TRBD2. V lost 10 bases, J lost 13 bases, and 10 bases stayed unmatched. This CDR3 has 13 amino acids. Germline values: CDR1 MDHEN, CDR2 SYDVKM. The CDR3 DNA follows: TGTGCCACCCGAGGACTAGCGGGGGAAAGACAGTTCTTC. Translation: CATRGLAGERQFF. The full variable domain, rest sourced from reference TRBV28 and TRBJ2-1, is DVKVTQSSRYLVKRTGEKVFLECVQDMDHENMFWYRQDPGLGLRLIYFSYDVKMKEKGDIPEGYSVSREKKERFSLILESASTNQTSMYLCATRGLAGERQFFGPGTRLTVL.

This clonotype has a count of ten or more. The V and J genes are TRBV10-3 and TRBJ2-7, with 9 bases identical to TRBD1. The CDR3 loop spans 15 amino acids. Trimming cost V 6 bases and J 5 bases; bases outside gene matches: 11. Per germline, CDR1 ENHRY and CDR2 SYGVKD. The CDR3 region is CAIRGSGTGFNEQYF. The DNA of the CDR3 is TGTGCCATCAGGGGGTCCGGGACAGGGTTTAACGAGCAGTACTTC.

The chain couples TRBV5-1 to TRBJ2-5; 9 bases align to TRBD2. Unmatched junction bases numbered 6, after V lost 4 bases and J lost 5 bases. This CDR3 has 14 residues. In germline, CDR1 is SGHRS, CDR2 YFSETQ. The CDR3 here is CASSVAGADETQYF. The CDR3 DNA reads as TGCGCCAGCAGCGTAGCGGGGGCCGATGAGACCCAGTACTTC. Filled out from reference TRBV5-1 and TRBJ2-5, the complete variable domain reads KAGVTQTPRYLIKTRGQQVTLSCSPISGHRSVSWYQQTPGQGLQFLFEYFSETQRNKGNFPGRFSGRQFSNSRSEMNVSTLELGDSALYLCASSVAGADETQYFGPGTRLLVL.

The J gene is TRBJ2-5, the V gene TRBV9, with D possibly TRBD2 on 7 matching bases. CDR3 length: 16 residues. Trimming pared 0 bases from V and 4 bases from J, leaving 16 bases between. CDR1 is SGDLS, CDR2 YYNGEE, per germline. CDR3 amino acids: CASSVDAGATPETQYF. The CDR3 nucleotides read TGTGCCAGCAGCGTAGATGCGGGGGCCACCCCAGAGACCCAGTACTTC.

This rearrangement joins TRBV5-1 to TRBJ2-3; tentative D call: TRBD1 (6 bases). Trimming took off 4 bases at V and 4 bases at J, with 16 bases between the two ends. The V gene's germline CDR1 is SGHRS and CDR2 YFSETQ. The CDR3 length is 15 residues. In DNA, the CDR3 is TGCGCCAGCAGCACCCGGTCAGGGGTGGCAGATACGCAGTATTTT. Its protein is CASSTRSGVADTQYF.

In this sample, this clonotype turned up many times. The CDR3 region has the DNA TGTGCCAGCAGCCTCGACGGCCCCTATGGCTACACCTTC. This encodes CASSLDGPYGYTF. This sequence joins TRBV12-3 or TRBV12-4 and TRBJ1-2; D gene unclear. The CDR3 has 13 residues. V gave up 6 bases and J gave up 4 bases, with 12 bases separating them.

This clonotype was picked up many times. The rearrangement links TRBV5-1 to TRBJ2-1, with 8 bases matching TRBD1. Germline V gene sequence: CDR1 SGHRS, CDR2 YFSETQ. The V and J ends lost 3 bases and 6 bases, in that order; junction bases with no gene match: 8. The CDR3 is 15 amino acids. In DNA, the CDR3 is TGCGCCAGCAGCTCAGGGGGCGCGATCCCCAATGAGCAGTTCTTC. Amino acid sequence: CASSSGGAIPNEQFF.

This clonotype was counted at least ten times. V usage is TRBV20-1 and J usage is TRBJ2-5, with 8 bases identical to TRBD2. Germline CDR1 is DFQATT and CDR2 is SNEGSKA (reference sequence). The CDR3 length is 15 residues. V dropped 4 bases and J dropped 5; count of bases not matched to a gene: 12. Written as DNA, the CDR3 is TGCAGTGCTACCCGGAGCGGGGGAGACTGGGAGACCCAGTACTTC. It is translated as CSATRSGGDWETQYF.